This TCR beta chain was documented in a study of T cell responses to AZD1222 COVID-19 vaccine. Clones were sequenced by immunoSEQ multiplex PCR, and TCRdb holds only the in-frame ones, with some missing. Of 80,000 to 90,000 clones in the sample, about 90% were seen once. The count of this clone is one. This CDR3 is built from 13 residues. Trimming cost V 1 base and J 9 bases, with 9 bases left between them. Per germline, CDR1 KGHDR and CDR2 SFDVKD. The starting material was peripheral blood, obtained on day 0 of AZD1222 vaccination. The J gene is TRBJ2-1, the V gene TRBV24-1; the D is unclear. The sequence was obtained from an adult in good health. The CDR3 spells CATSDFAPGEQFF. In nucleotides, the CDR3 is TGTGCCACCAGTGATTTTGCGCCTGGTGAGCAGTTCTTC.